This passage covers 29 T cell receptor beta chains from one sample sequenced in a study of CD8 T cells in Susac syndrome. With random hexamers, about 0.45 to 1 ug RNA was reverse transcribed. TCRdb re-analysed the immunoSEQ multiplex PCR reads in MiXCR, keeping a single row per CDR3 protein. Counted here are almost 450,000 distinct CDR3 sequences, approximately 85% occurring once; the ten biggest clones make up about 0.1%. Sequencing was performed on CD8+ T cells from PBMCs. These receptors came from a human donor with multiple sclerosis.

V and J are TRBV27 and TRBJ1-5; D call uncertain. The CDR3 has 13 amino acids. Per germline, CDR1 MNHEY and CDR2 SMNVEV (reference sequence). Deletions cut 3 bases from V and 5 bases from J, with 8 bases between. The CDR3 DNA follows: TGTGCCAGCAGTTTGTCTGGCGATCAGCCCCAGCATTTT. Translation gives CASSLSGDQPQHF.

V usage is TRBV25-1 and J usage is TRBJ1-5; no clear D. CDR1 is MGHDK and CDR2 is SYGVNS in the germline V gene. The CDR3 is 13 amino acids. V was shortened by 1 base and J by 5 bases, with 6 bases between the two germline ends. The DNA for the CDR3 is TGTGCCAGCAGTGAATGGGGTGATCAGCCCCAGCATTTT. Encoded protein: CASSEWGDQPQHF.

This chain connects TRBV4-1 to TRBJ2-7, with 7 bases identical to TRBD2. CDR3 size: 16 residues. The germline V gene encodes CDR1 MGHRA and CDR2 YSYEKL. V lost 0 bases and J lost 0; bases outside the gene matches: 5. DNA for the CDR3: TGCGCCAGCAGCCAAGATATCAGCGGGATCTCCTACGAGCAGTACTTC. Its translation: CASSQDISGISYEQYF.

The chain recombines TRBV4-1 with TRBJ2-3; D ambiguous. The CDR3 spans 15 residues. Germline CDR1 reads MGHRA; CDR2 reads YSYEKL. Trimming removed 3 bases at V and 3 bases at J, with 13 bases between. CDR3 nucleotide sequence: TGCGCCAGCAGCCAGATGGGGTCTGGGACAGATACGCAGTATTTT. Translated, it gives CASSQMGSGTDTQYF.

The V call is TRBV7-9, the J call TRBJ2-1; 9 positions agree with TRBD1. Unmatched junction bases numbered 8, after V lost 5 bases and J lost 6 bases. CDR3 length equals 15 residues. The germline CDR1 and CDR2 sequences are SEHNR and FQNEAQ (reference sequence). CDR3 in DNA: TGTGCCAGCAGCCACAACAGGGGGCCTAGCAATGAGCAGTTCTTC. This sequence encodes CASSHNRGPSNEQFF.

The chain employs TRBV4-1 and TRBJ2-1, with D hard to call. CDR3 size: 18 residues. The germline V gene has CDR1 MGHRA and CDR2 YSYEKL. Trimming took off 2 bases at V and 4 bases at J, with 21 bases between the two ends. CDR3 loop: CASSQMGGGVTPYNEQFF. CDR3 DNA sequence: TGCGCCAGCAGCCAAATGGGTGGCGGAGTAACCCCTTACAATGAGCAGTTCTTC.

The rearrangement joins TRBV4-2 to TRBJ1-5; no clear D. The CDR3 is 15 residues long. Per germline, CDR1 LGHNA and CDR2 YNFKEQ. V lost 1 base and J 1 base, leaving 8 bases between the germline ends. The CDR3 DNA sequence: TGTGCCAGCAGCCAAGGGGGTGGGAGCAATCAGCCCCAGCATTTT. This translates into CASSQGGGSNQPQHF.

The CDR3: CAWTNLAGLTYEQYF. Written as DNA, the CDR3 is TGTGCCTGGACAAACCTAGCGGGCTTAACCTACGAGCAGTACTTC. The chain links TRBV30 to TRBJ2-7; 8 bases match TRBD2. The germline V gene has CDR1 GTSNPN and CDR2 SVGIG (reference sequence). The CDR3 loop spans 15 amino acids. The junction had 10 bases not matched to a gene; V was cut back by 4 bases and J by 2 bases.

The genes are TRBV6-6 and TRBJ2-7; D possibly corresponds to TRBD1 (6 bases). V lost 1 base, J lost 3 bases, and 10 bases lay in between. Germline V gives CDR1 MNHNY, CDR2 SVGAGI (reference sequence). The CDR3 sequence is 14 residues long. The CDR3: CASSYYRDNYEQYF. DNA of the CDR3: TGTGCCAGCAGTTACTACCGGGACAACTACGAGCAGTACTTC.

The chain links TRBV29-1 to TRBJ1-1; 9 nucleotides align to TRBD1. The CDR3 loop spans 13 amino acids. Unmatched junction bases numbered 7, after V lost 5 bases and J lost 6 bases. In germline, CDR1 is SQVTM, CDR2 ANQGSEA. The CDR3 here is CSVRGQGTPEAFF. In DNA, the CDR3 is TGCAGCGTTAGAGGACAGGGGACTCCTGAAGCTTTCTTT.

The chain recombines TRBV18 with TRBJ2-1, with TRBD1 identical over 8 bases. Germline CDR1 reads KGHSH; CDR2 reads LQKENI. The V and J ends lost 1 base and 7 bases, in that order; junction bases with no gene match: 15. The CDR3 spans 18 residues. The CDR3: CASSPLVSPEQGANEQFF. The CDR3 nucleotides read TGTGCCAGCTCACCACTCGTATCGCCCGAGCAGGGGGCGAATGAGCAGTTCTTC.

V is TRBV2 and J is TRBJ1-1; D is unresolved. The CDR3 runs 14 residues. V lost 6 bases to trimming and J lost 3 bases, with 14 bases between them. Germline lookup yields CDR1 SNHLY and CDR2 FYNNEI. The CDR3 sequence is CASRGWGRYTEAFF. The CDR3 DNA reads as TGTGCCAGCAGGGGGTGGGGAAGGTACACTGAAGCTTTCTTT.

The V gene is TRBV5-1, the J gene TRBJ1-1; 7 bases agree with TRBD1. This CDR3 has 12 amino acids. V lost 0 bases and J lost 8; bases outside the gene matches: 1. Germline CDR1 and CDR2: SGHRS and YFSETQ. The CDR3, as DNA: TGCGCCAGCAGCTTGGAGGGACAGGAAGCTTTCTTT. Encoded protein: CASSLEGQEAFF.

There are a few counts of this clonotype. The chain recombines TRBV27 with TRBJ1-2, with D perhaps matching TRBD1 (6 bases). The ends were cut back, 5 bases at V and 6 bases at J, with 22 bases in the middle. Germline V gene sequence: CDR1 MNHEY, CDR2 SMNVEV (reference sequence). The CDR3 totals 16 residues. In DNA form, the CDR3 reads TGTGCCAGCAGTCCACAGGGTGCCCCGGACGAGAATGGCTACACCTTC. It is translated as CASSPQGAPDENGYTF.

The chain carries TRBV27 and TRBJ2-7, with 9 bases lining up with TRBD2. CDR3 length equals 18 residues. Trimming removed 0 bases from V and 4 bases from J; junction bases left unmatched: 13. The germline V gene has CDR1 MNHEY and CDR2 SMNVEV (reference sequence). CDR3 protein: CASSLSIPHSGRSYEQYF. The CDR3 nucleotides are TGTGCCAGCAGTTTATCCATCCCACATAGCGGGAGATCATACGAGCAGTACTTC.

J is TRBJ1-1 and V is TRBV5-4, with D perhaps matching TRBD1 (6 bases). CDR3 length: 16 residues. Per germline, CDR1 SGHNT and CDR2 YYREEE (reference sequence). Trimming removed 1 base from V and 2 bases from J, with 15 bases in between. The CDR3 region is CASSLLGGSPNTEAFF. DNA for the CDR3: TGTGCCAGCAGCTTGCTCGGGGGCTCTCCAAACACTGAAGCTTTCTTT.

The chain combines TRBV6-5 with TRBJ2-7, with 8 bases identical to TRBD2. The junction had 3 bases not matched to a gene; V was cut back by 2 bases and J by 0 bases. The CDR3 has 15 residues. Germline CDR1 reads MNHEY; CDR2 reads SVGAGI. CDR3 residues: CASSYEAGGSYEQYF. Written as DNA, the CDR3 is TGTGCCAGCAGTTACGAGGCGGGGGGCTCCTACGAGCAGTACTTC.

This chain links TRBV28 with TRBJ2-7; 9 bases match TRBD2. V was clipped by 7 bases and J by 5 bases; unmatched bases: 6. This CDR3 comprises 13 residues. The V gene's germline CDR1 is MDHEN and CDR2 SYDVKM. The CDR3 sequence: CASKGGRANEQYF. The CDR3 DNA reads as TGTGCCAGCAAGGGCGGGAGGGCCAACGAGCAGTACTTC.

Here the CDR3 DNA reads TGTGCCAGCAGCCACTCCCTAGGCCAGGAGTATGGCTACACCTTC. Its protein is CASSHSLGQEYGYTF. The rearrangement links TRBV11-2 to TRBJ1-2; D not resolved. Germline V gene data show CDR1 as SGHAT and CDR2 as FQNNGV. This CDR3 has 15 amino acids. V shed 5 bases and J shed 5 bases, with 18 bases lying between them. Full variable domain (rest looked up from reference TRBV11-2 and TRBJ1-2): EAGVAQSPRYKIIEKRQSVAFWCNPISGHATLYWYQQILGQGPKLLIQFQNNGVVDDSQLPKDRFSAERLKGVDSTLKIQPAKLEDSAVYLCASSHSLGQEYGYTFGSGTRLTVV.

This clonotype was seen just once. The V and J genes are TRBV14 and TRBJ2-7, with D possibly being TRBD2 (5 bases). CDR3 length equals 16 residues. The ends were cut back, 3 bases at V and 2 bases at J, with 17 bases in the middle. Per germline, CDR1 SGHDN and CDR2 FVKESK. CDR3 sequence (DNA): TGTGCCAGCAGCCAGACTATCGCGGGTTTTACCTACGAGCAGTACTTC. Translating it yields CASSQTIAGFTYEQYF.

This clonotype turned up a few times. CDR3 nucleotides: TGTGCCAGCAGCTTTACAGGGGGCGGGTACGAGCAGTACTTC. This encodes CASSFTGGGYEQYF. This chain joins TRBV5-8 and TRBJ2-7; 9 bases map to TRBD1. Germline V gives CDR1 SGHTS, CDR2 YDEGEE. The CDR3 is 14 residues long. J was trimmed by 4 bases and V by 2 bases; bases with no gene match: 4. The whole variable domain, filled in from reference TRBV5-8 and TRBJ2-7, reads EAGVTQSPTHLIKTRGQQATLRCSPISGHTSVYWYQQALGLGLQFLLWYDEGEERNRGNFPPRFSGRQFPNYSSELNVNALELEDSALYLCASSFTGGGYEQYFGPGTRLTVT.

The chain joins TRBV19 to TRBJ1-5; D is unclear. This CDR3 has 14 residues. Germline CDR1 is LNHDA and CDR2 is SQIVND (reference sequence). Trimming pared 7 bases from V and 0 bases from J, leaving 10 bases between. CDR3 in DNA: TGTGCCAGTATGGGTCCAATTAGCAATCAGCCCCAGCATTTT. Amino acids: CASMGPISNQPQHF.

The chain joins TRBV9 to TRBJ2-7; TRBD1 agrees at 9 bases. J was trimmed by 4 bases and V by 0 bases; bases with no gene match: 2. The germline V gene has CDR1 SGDLS and CDR2 YYNGEE. The CDR3 consists of 14 residues. Here the CDR3 DNA reads TGTGCCAGCAGCGTAGGTGGGACAGGGTACGAGCAGTACTTC. Protein: CASSVGGTGYEQYF.

This chain joins TRBV5-4 and TRBJ1-1; D remains ambiguous. The germline V and J ends were trimmed by 4 bases and 5 bases, with 15 bases remaining between them. The CDR3 sequence is 14 residues long. Germline CDR1 SGHNT, CDR2 YYREEE (reference sequence). CDR3 coding DNA: TGTGCCAGCAGCCCACCATGGCTTGGTACTGAAGCTTTCTTT. It yields the protein CASSPPWLGTEAFF.

This sequence joins TRBV5-1 and TRBJ1-1; D perhaps matches TRBD1 (6 bases). Germline-derived CDR1 and CDR2 are SGHRS and YFSETQ. Trimming removed 4 bases at V and 1 base at J, with 26 bases between. This CDR3 is 19 amino acids long. The CDR3 nucleotides read TGCGCCAGCAGCCTACAAGGTGGGGACATCTATGTCCCGAACACTGAAGCTTTCTTT. It specifies CASSLQGGDIYVPNTEAFF.

The chain carries TRBV10-3 and TRBJ2-1; TRBD1 aligns across 9 bases. The germline gives CDR1 ENHRY, CDR2 SYGVKD. This CDR3 has 17 amino acids. The junction had 9 bases not matched to a gene; V was cut back by 5 bases and J by 1 base. The CDR3 here is CAISFRDREGSYNEQFF. The CDR3 region has the DNA TGTGCCATCAGTTTCCGGGACAGGGAGGGATCCTACAATGAGCAGTTCTTC.

For the CDR3, the DNA is TGCGCCAGCAGCTTGGGAGGATATAGCTCCTACGAGCAGTACTTC. Its translation: CASSLGGYSSYEQYF. J is TRBJ2-7 and V is TRBV5-1; D gene unclear. This CDR3 contains 15 residues. V was cut by 0 bases and J by 0 bases, with 10 bases left in between. CDR1 and CDR2 (germline): SGHRS, YFSETQ. Combining the CDR3 with reference TRBV5-1 and TRBJ2-7 gives the whole variable domain KAGVTQTPRYLIKTRGQQVTLSCSPISGHRSVSWYQQTPGQGLQFLFEYFSETQRNKGNFPGRFSGRQFSNSRSEMNVSTLELGDSALYLCASSLGGYSSYEQYFGPGTRLTVT.

The rearrangement links TRBV6-1 to TRBJ2-2; 10 bases match TRBD2. This CDR3 contains 14 residues. V dropped 8 bases and J dropped 5; count of bases not matched to a gene: 5. CDR1 and CDR2 (germline): MNHNS, SASEGT. CDR3 in amino acids: CASGLAGVTGELFF. CDR3 nucleotides: TGTGCCAGCGGTCTAGCGGGAGTTACCGGGGAGCTGTTTTTT.

The chain has TRBV10-2 and TRBJ2-1; D is unresolved. The CDR3 contains 14 residues. V lost 4 bases and J lost 3, with 10 bases in between. Germline loops: CDR1 WSHSY, CDR2 SAAADI. The CDR3 protein is CASSGQTNYNEQFF. As DNA, the CDR3 is TGCGCCAGCAGTGGGCAGACCAACTACAATGAGCAGTTCTTC.